These 26 T cell receptor beta chains came from one sample sequenced in a study of neurological immune-mediated disorders. TCRdb ran MiXCR on the 5' RACE reads and lists one entry per CDR3 protein. In the table there are 60,000 or so distinct CDR3 sequences, under 3.5% of which are singletons. Sequenced: PBMCs. These receptors were obtained from a woman aged 60-75 years with multiple sclerosis.

This clonotype was seen ten or more times. The V gene is TRBV12-3 or TRBV12-4, the J gene TRBJ1-5; TRBD1 might be the D (5 bases). V lost 2 bases and J 6 bases, leaving 14 bases between the germline ends. This CDR3 is built from 15 residues. CDR3 protein: CASSLSAGTFQPQHF. CDR3 coding DNA: TGTGCCAGCAGTTTATCGGCAGGGACGTTTCAGCCCCAGCATTTT.

This clonotype was seen at least ten times. The rearrangement uses TRBV12-3 or TRBV12-4 and TRBJ2-4; possibly TRBD1 for D (6 bases). Trimming cost V 4 bases and J 0 bases, with 13 bases left between them. CDR3 size: 16 residues. The CDR3 protein is CASSSDRLLAKNIQYF. CDR3 DNA: TGTGCCAGCAGTTCAGACAGGCTTCTAGCCAAAAACATTCAGTACTTC.

This clonotype was picked up many times. The chain combines TRBV6-1 with TRBJ2-1; TRBD2 agrees at 14 bases. The V segment lost 5 bases and the J segment 10 bases; nucleotides outside the gene matches: 7. This CDR3 spans 15 amino acids. The germline CDR1 and CDR2 sequences are MNHNS and SASEGT. CDR3 sequence: CASSRLAGGYREQFF. CDR3 nucleotide sequence: TGTGCCAGCAGTCGACTAGCGGGAGGGTACAGGGAGCAGTTCTTC.

This clonotype was detected ten times or more. V gene TRBV18 combines with J gene TRBJ2-2, with D uncertain. Germline CDR1 KGHSH, CDR2 LQKENI. The CDR3 is made up of 16 amino acids. V dropped 2 bases and J dropped 2 bases, with 12 bases sitting between them. The CDR3 reads CASSPGLLTNTGELFF. The CDR3 bases are TGTGCCAGCTCACCAGGGCTGTTAACTAACACCGGGGAGCTGTTTTTT.

This clonotype was seen ten or more times. The chain recombines TRBV21-1 with TRBJ1-6; no check of the table's D call, TRBD1, against the DNA was made. TRBV21-1 is a listed pseudogene. The CDR3 extends over 15 amino acids. The CDR3 nucleotides are TGTGCCAGCAGCAAAGAGGGGTGGGTCGGGGGTTCCCTCCACTTT. It is translated as CASSKEGWVGGSLHF.

This clonotype was found many times. This chain joins TRBV4-3 and TRBJ2-6; TRBD1 matches 10 bases. The CDR3 contains 16 residues. Trimming cost V 3 bases and J 2 bases; bases outside gene matches: 1. Germline values: CDR1 LGHNA, CDR2 YSLEER. CDR3 loop: CASSQTGGAGANVLTF. The CDR3 DNA follows: TGCGCCAGCAGCCAGACAGGGGGCGCTGGGGCCAACGTCCTGACTTTC.

There are many counts of this clonotype. The chain carries TRBV10-3 and TRBJ2-7; D tentatively fits TRBD1 or TRBD2 (5 bases each). The CDR3 is 16 residues long. Germline lookup yields CDR1 ENHRY and CDR2 SYGVKD. V was clipped by 5 bases and J by 3 bases, with 20 bases between them. Here the CDR3 DNA reads TGTGCCATCAGTCCAGGACGGCAGTGGGGGAACTACGAGCAGTACTTC. Protein sequence: CAISPGRQWGNYEQYF.

The table lists this clonotype with many counts. V and J are TRBV20-1 and TRBJ2-3, with D possibly matching TRBD1 (6 bases). CDR3 length: 13 amino acids. The germline gives CDR1 DFQATT, CDR2 SNEGSKA (reference sequence). V lost 2 bases, J lost 3 bases, and 9 bases lay in between. The DNA of the CDR3 is TGCAGTGCTAGATCCGGGACAACAGATACGCAGTATTTT. Translation: CSARSGTTDTQYF.

In this sample, this clonotype turned up many times. The chain couples TRBV28 to TRBJ2-7, with 12 bases that match TRBD1. The CDR3 runs to 15 residues. Germline V gene lookup returns CDR1 MDHEN and CDR2 SYDVKM. With 6 bases clipped from V and 3 bases from J, the junction kept 6 bases outside the gene matches. CDR3 sequence: CASRRGTGGIYEQYF. Written as DNA, the CDR3 is TGTGCCAGCAGGCGGGGGACAGGGGGCATCTACGAGCAGTACTTC.

In this sample, this clonotype turned up many times. This chain uses TRBV12-3 or TRBV12-4 with TRBJ2-3; tentatively, D is TRBD1 or TRBD2 (5 bases each). The V gene lost 5 bases and the J gene lost 5 bases, with 14 bases spanning the gap. The CDR3 contains 14 residues. This chain's CDR3 is CASSLGRMGDTQYF. The CDR3 DNA sequence: TGTGCCAGCAGTCTGGGACGGATGGGAGATACGCAGTATTTT.

At least ten counts were recorded for this clonotype. V gene TRBV21-1 combines with J gene TRBJ2-5; the table calls TRBD2, which could not be checked here. TRBV21-1 is flagged as a pseudogene. This CDR3 contains 17 residues. Here the CDR3 reads CASSKEVSGGQQETQYF. DNA for the CDR3: TGTGCCAGCAGCAAAGAAGTCTCAGGAGGGCAGCAAGAGACCCAGTACTTC.

This clonotype was picked up many times. The genes are TRBV12-3 or TRBV12-4 and TRBJ2-2, with D perhaps assigned TRBD1 or TRBD2 (6 bases each). The CDR3 spans 15 residues. Trimming pared 2 bases from V and 4 bases from J, leaving 11 bases between. CDR3 in amino acids: CASSLWGAGTGELFF. CDR3 DNA sequence: TGTGCCAGCAGTTTATGGGGGGCCGGCACCGGGGAGCTGTTTTTT.

This clonotype appeared many times. This chain uses TRBV7-9 with TRBJ2-4; D uncertain. Trimming left V 4 bases short and J 0 bases short, with 7 bases between. CDR1 is SEHNR and CDR2 is FQNEAQ in the germline V gene (reference sequence). The CDR3 has 14 amino acids. The CDR3, as DNA: TGTGCCAGCAGCTCTCAGATAGCCAAAAACATTCAGTACTTC. Its translation: CASSSQIAKNIQYF.

This clonotype has a count of ten or more. This chain connects TRBV18 to TRBJ2-3; D remains unclear. V gave up 6 bases and J gave up 2 bases, with 18 bases separating them. Germline CDR1 reads KGHSH; CDR2 reads LQKENI. The CDR3 consists of 16 residues. The CDR3 bases are TGTGCCAGCTCCTCGACCGGGCGCGGAGCCACAGATACGCAGTATTTT. It is translated as CASSSTGRGATDTQYF.

This clonotype was counted many times. The chain uses TRBV5-1 and TRBJ2-7, with 7 positions matching TRBD2. J lost 3 bases, V lost 0 bases, and 6 bases had no gene match. Looked up from germline, CDR1 is SGHRS and CDR2 is YFSETQ. The CDR3 spans 15 residues. CDR3 in amino acids: CASSLGGGDLYEQYF. In DNA, the CDR3 is TGCGCCAGCAGCTTGGGCGGGGGTGATCTCTACGAGCAGTACTTC. Filled out from reference TRBV5-1 and TRBJ2-7, the complete variable domain reads KAGVTQTPRYLIKTRGQQVTLSCSPISGHRSVSWYQQTPGQGLQFLFEYFSETQRNKGNFPGRFSGRQFSNSRSEMNVSTLELGDSALYLCASSLGGGDLYEQYFGPGTRLTVT.

This clonotype was detected ten times or more. The chain recombines TRBV28 with TRBJ1-5; maybe TRBD1 (6 bases). Germline V CDR1 and CDR2: MDHEN, SYDVKM. This CDR3 is built from 15 residues. V was clipped by 2 bases and J by 3 bases, with 11 bases between them. DNA for the CDR3: TGTGCCAGCAGTTTAGGAGACAGGAACAATCAGCCCCAGCATTTT. Its translation is CASSLGDRNNQPQHF.

This clonotype occurred many times. The rearrangement uses TRBV12-3 or TRBV12-4 and TRBJ2-3; 12 bases agree with TRBD2. The CDR3 is 17 residues long. J gave up 4 bases and V 6 bases, and 11 bases lay outside the gene matches. The CDR3 is CASSHLLAGGFPDTQYF. The CDR3 nucleotides read TGTGCCAGCAGCCACTTACTAGCGGGGGGTTTTCCAGATACGCAGTATTTT.

This clonotype was picked up many times. The J gene is TRBJ2-3, the V gene TRBV29-1; 7 nucleotides agree with TRBD2. The germline CDR1 and CDR2 sequences are SQVTM and ANQGSEA. The CDR3 sequence is 14 residues long. V shed 7 bases, J shed 0 bases, and the junction held 7 bases outside the gene matches. CDR3: CSAFSGSSTDTQYF. The DNA of the CDR3 is TGCAGCGCCTTTAGCGGGTCTAGCACAGATACGCAGTATTTT.

Ten or more counts support this clonotype. The CDR3 sequence is CSAPLAGAYEQYF. The DNA for the CDR3 is TGCAGTGCTCCCCTAGCGGGAGCCTACGAGCAGTACTTC. This rearrangement joins TRBV20-1 to TRBJ2-7, with TRBD2 matching 10 bases. The CDR3 runs to 13 residues. Germline CDR1 and CDR2: DFQATT and SNEGSKA (reference sequence). Losses at the gene ends were 5 bases for V and 2 bases for J; bases not matched to a gene: 3.

This chain connects TRBV7-8 to TRBJ1-2, with D possibly matching TRBD1 (6 bases). From germline, CDR1 is SGHVS and CDR2 FQNEAQ. The germline V and J ends were trimmed by 1 base and 5 bases, with 14 bases remaining between them. This CDR3 is 15 amino acids long. The CDR3 region is CASSLERTVRYGYTF. The DNA of the CDR3 is TGTGCCAGCAGCTTAGAGCGGACAGTTCGTTATGGCTACACCTTC.

This clonotype showed up just a few times. The chain recombines TRBV7-2 with TRBJ2-1, with a possible D match to TRBD2 (6 bases). This CDR3 spans 13 amino acids. Germline CDR1 is SGHTA and CDR2 is FQGNSA. V shed 5 bases and J shed 7 bases, with 12 bases lying between them. DNA of the CDR3: TGTGCCAGCAGCCCTCGGGGGTGGAATGAGCAGTTCTTC. This translates into CASSPRGWNEQFF.

This clonotype was recorded many times. J is TRBJ2-7 and V is TRBV20-1, with D possibly matching TRBD2 (5 bases). CDR3 size: 15 residues. CDR1 DFQATT and CDR2 SNEGSKA come from the germline V gene (reference sequence). The ends were cut back, 3 bases at V and 4 bases at J, with 19 bases in the middle. The CDR3 region is CSASRTGRDRYEQYF. The CDR3 region has the DNA TGCAGTGCTAGCCGTACGGGAAGAGACCGTTACGAGCAGTACTTC.

There are many counts of this clonotype. This sequence joins TRBV5-1 and TRBJ2-2; 11 bases align to TRBD1. This CDR3 is 15 amino acids long. J lost 7 bases, V lost 4 bases, and 6 bases had no gene match. Germline CDR1 SGHRS, CDR2 YFSETQ. The DNA of the CDR3 is TGCGCCAGCAGCCCGGACAGGGGGCTTAGCGGGGAGCTGTTTTTT. This encodes CASSPDRGLSGELFF.

This clonotype has ten or more counts. The rearrangement uses TRBV18 and TRBJ2-2; 7 positions match TRBD1. The V and J ends lost 6 bases and 5 bases, in that order; junction bases with no gene match: 6. CDR1 and CDR2 from the germline V gene are KGHSH and LQKENI. CDR3 length equals 14 residues. The CDR3 DNA sequence: TGTGCCAGCTCCCCGCAACAGGGGACCGGGGAGCTGTTTTTT. It specifies CASSPQQGTGELFF.

This clonotype was picked up a small number of times. The chain employs TRBV6-5 and TRBJ2-7, with D perhaps matching TRBD1 (6 bases). The length of the CDR3 is 18 residues. The V and J ends lost 6 bases and 0 bases respectively, with 24 bases between them. Per germline, CDR1 MNHEY and CDR2 SVGAGI. The CDR3 DNA follows: TGTGCCAGCAGAAGATTTTCGACAGGCCAGGACAGCTCCTACGAGCAGTACTTC. It codes for CASRRFSTGQDSSYEQYF.

This clonotype was observed at least ten times. CDR3 protein: CASSLGGYPEQFF. The DNA for the CDR3 is TGTGCCAGCAGTTTAGGCGGCTATCCTGAGCAGTTCTTC. The rearrangement uses TRBV12-3 or TRBV12-4 and TRBJ2-1; D is undetermined. The length of the CDR3 is 13 residues. V was shortened by 1 base and J by 9 bases, with 10 bases between the two germline ends.